This is a list of T cell receptor beta chains from one sample in a study of monozygotic twins with inflammatory bowel disease. TCRdb re-analyzed the 5' RACE reads; it lists each CDR3 protein once, without DNA. Recorded for this sample: under 200,000 distinct CDR3 sequences. Sequencing was done on a sample of blood. These receptors came from a human donor with ulcerative colitis or Crohn's disease, or a healthy co-twin of an affected twin (not recorded which). CDR3s include the opening cysteine and the closing phenylalanine or tryptophan.

V gene	J gene	CDR3 protein
TRBV7-8	TRBJ2-1	CASSLLGTNEQFF
TRBV2	TRBJ2-3	CASSPLLGQADTQYF
TRBV4-2	TRBJ2-5	CASSQVDREQETQYF
TRBV11-2	TRBJ2-3	CASSLGPGPTDTQYF
TRBV5-1	TRBJ2-3	CASSLDAGAIPDTQYF
TRBV20-1	TRBJ1-2	CSARDRGTANYGYTF
TRBV12-3/TRBV12-4	TRBJ1-2	CASIPGQGMGGYTF
TRBV12-3/TRBV12-4	TRBJ2-7	CASSTPLGGGKPYEQYF
TRBV11-2	TRBJ2-3	CASSKSGITRDTQYF
TRBV4-1	TRBJ2-1	CASSQDHGSFYNEQFF
TRBV7-3	TRBJ2-5	CASSQVGSETQYF
TRBV7-9	TRBJ2-3	CASSGTSGRGGTDTQYF
TRBV10-3	TRBJ2-3	CAIRREGDTQYF
TRBV4-1	TRBJ2-7	CASSQAAGPWTSGRGSYEQYF
TRBV5-1	TRBJ1-6	CASSLVPEGDSPLHF
TRBV7-6	TRBJ2-1	CASSLTGPGLAGEGQFF
TRBV20-1	TRBJ1-6	CSARETGVYNSPLHF
TRBV29-1	TRBJ2-1	CSVRDGYNEQFF
TRBV3-1	TRBJ2-1	CASSQDLYSEQFF
TRBV7-2	TRBJ1-1	CASSYPQGTEAFF
TRBV4-3	TRBJ1-4	CASSQDRGGTLVKLFF
TRBV19	TRBJ2-1	CASNAFHSSYNEQFF